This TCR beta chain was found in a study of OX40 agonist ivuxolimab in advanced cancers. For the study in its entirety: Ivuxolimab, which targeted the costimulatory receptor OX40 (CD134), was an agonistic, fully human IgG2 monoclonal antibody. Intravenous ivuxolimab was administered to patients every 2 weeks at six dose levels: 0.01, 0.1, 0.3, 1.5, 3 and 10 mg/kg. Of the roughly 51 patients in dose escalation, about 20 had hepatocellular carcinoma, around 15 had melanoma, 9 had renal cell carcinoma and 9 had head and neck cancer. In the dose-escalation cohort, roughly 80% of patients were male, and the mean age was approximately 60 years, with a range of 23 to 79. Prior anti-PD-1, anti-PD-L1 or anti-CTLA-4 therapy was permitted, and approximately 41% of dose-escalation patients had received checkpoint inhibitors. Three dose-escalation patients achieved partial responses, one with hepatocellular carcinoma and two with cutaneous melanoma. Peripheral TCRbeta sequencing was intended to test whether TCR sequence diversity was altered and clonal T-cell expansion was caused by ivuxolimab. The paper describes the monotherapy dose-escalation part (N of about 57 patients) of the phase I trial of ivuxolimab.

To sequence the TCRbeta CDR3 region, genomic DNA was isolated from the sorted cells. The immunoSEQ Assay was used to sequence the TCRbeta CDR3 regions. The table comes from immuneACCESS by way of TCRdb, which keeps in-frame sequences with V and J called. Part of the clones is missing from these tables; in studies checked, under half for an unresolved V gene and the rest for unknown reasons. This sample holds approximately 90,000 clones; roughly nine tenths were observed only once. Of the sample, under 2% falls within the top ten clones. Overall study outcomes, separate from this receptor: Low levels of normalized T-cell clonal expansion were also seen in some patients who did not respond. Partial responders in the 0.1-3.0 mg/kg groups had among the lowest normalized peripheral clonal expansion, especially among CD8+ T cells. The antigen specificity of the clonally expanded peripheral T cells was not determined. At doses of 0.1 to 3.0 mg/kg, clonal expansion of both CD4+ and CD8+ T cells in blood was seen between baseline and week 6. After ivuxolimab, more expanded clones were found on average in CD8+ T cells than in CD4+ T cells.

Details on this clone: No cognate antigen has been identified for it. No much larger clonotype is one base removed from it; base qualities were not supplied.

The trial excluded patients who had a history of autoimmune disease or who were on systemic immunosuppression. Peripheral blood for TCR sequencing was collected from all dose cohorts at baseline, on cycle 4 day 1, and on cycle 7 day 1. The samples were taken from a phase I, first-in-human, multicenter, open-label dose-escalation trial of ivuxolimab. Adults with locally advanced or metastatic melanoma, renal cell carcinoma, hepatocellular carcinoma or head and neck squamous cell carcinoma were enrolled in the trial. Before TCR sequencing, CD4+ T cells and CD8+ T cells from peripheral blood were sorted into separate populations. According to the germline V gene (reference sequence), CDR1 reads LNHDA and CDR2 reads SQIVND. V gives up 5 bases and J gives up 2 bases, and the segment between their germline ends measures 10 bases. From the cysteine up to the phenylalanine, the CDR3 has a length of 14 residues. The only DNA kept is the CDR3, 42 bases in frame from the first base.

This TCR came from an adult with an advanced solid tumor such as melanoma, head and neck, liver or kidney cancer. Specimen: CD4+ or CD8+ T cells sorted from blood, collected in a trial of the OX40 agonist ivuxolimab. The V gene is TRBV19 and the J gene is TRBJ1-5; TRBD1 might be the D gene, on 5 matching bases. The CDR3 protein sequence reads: CASSGREGNQPQHF. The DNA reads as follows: TGTGCCAGTAGTGGCAGGGAGGGCAATCAGCCCCAGCATTTT.